This TCR beta chain comes out of a study of cytomegalovirus exposure and HLA in healthy donors. Study-wide points: DRB1 showed the most TCR associations and HLA-C the fewest in a later analysis, as rates varied by HLA locus.

A remark on this clone: Its antigen is still unknown.

Trimming removed 5 bases from V and 4 bases from J, with 15 bases in between. Per the germline V gene, CDR1 is LNHNV and CDR2 is YYDKDF (reference sequence). This CDR3 has 15 amino acids. Researchers ran the PCR with 60 Vbeta and 13 Jbeta primers. Produced via immunoSEQ multiplex PCR; TCRdb's table is partial and in-frame only. In total, the table holds about 140,000 clones. Sequenced input: PBMCs. This clonotype originated in a male donor in good health and CMV-seronegative. The genes are TRBV15 and TRBJ1-3; D not resolved. CDR3 sequence (DNA): TGTGCCACCAGCTCCCTCTTAGCCGGAGGAAACACCATATATTTT. Translated, it gives CATSSLLAGGNTIYF.